One and the same sample provided the 9 T cell receptor beta chains below, sequenced in a study of molecular identifiers for immune sequencing clone quantification. In TCRdb, the PCR reads were re-called with MiXCR into one record per CDR3 protein. The sample includes about 510,000 distinct CDR3 sequences, 25% of them seen just once. Sequencing was performed on naive CD8+ T cells from blood, with Jurkat cell RNA spiked in. Subset in this sample: FACS-sorted CD8+CD4-CCR7+CD45RA+ naive T cells. The receptors stem from a human donor in good health. Some libraries in this study had Jurkat cell RNA spiked in.

Notes on this clonotype: A clone one base away is much larger, so this may be a read error. The chain combines TRBV5-4 with TRBJ1-4, with TRBD1 as a possible D gene (5 bases). The CDR3 runs to 16 residues. Per germline, CDR1 SGHNT and CDR2 YYREEE (reference sequence). DNA for the CDR3: TGTGCCAGCAGCTTGGTGACCGGGACTCAAGAGGCAAAACCGTTTTTT. It encodes CASSLVTGTQEAKPFF.

In its sample, this clonotype was seen many times. V usage is TRBV9 and J usage is TRBJ2-3; 12 nucleotides line up with TRBD1. Looked up from germline, CDR1 is SGDLS and CDR2 is YYNGEE. After removal of 3 bases from V and 6 bases from J, the junction contained 11 bases not matched to a gene. The CDR3 has 17 amino acids. The chain's CDR3 is CASSGEAGQGASDTQYF. The CDR3 nucleotides are TGTGCCAGCAGCGGAGAGGCGGGACAGGGGGCTTCGGATACGCAGTATTTT.

The V call is TRBV6-5, the J call TRBJ2-7, with D hard to call. Per the germline V gene, CDR1 is MNHEY and CDR2 is SVGAGI. Trimming removed 5 bases at V and 2 bases at J, with 13 bases between. The CDR3 runs to 14 residues. This chain's CDR3 is CASSIDGTPYEQYF. The CDR3 coding sequence is TGTGCCAGCAGTATTGACGGTACGCCCTACGAGCAGTACTTC.

This clonotype was picked up a small number of times. The chain joins TRBV19 to TRBJ1-1; TRBD1 matches 9 bases. The CDR3 covers 13 residues. CDR1 is LNHDA and CDR2 is SQIVND in the germline V gene (reference sequence). The V gene end was trimmed by 5 bases and the J gene end by 6 bases; junction bases not matched to a gene: 4. For the CDR3, the DNA is TGTGCCAGTAGTGGAACAGGGGGCTCTGAAGCTTTCTTT. It is translated as CASSGTGGSEAFF.

This clonotype was counted many times. This sequence joins TRBV24-1 and TRBJ2-3; D gene uncertain. This CDR3 is 15 amino acids long. V dropped 4 bases and J dropped 0 bases, with 10 bases sitting between them. Germline values: CDR1 KGHDR, CDR2 SFDVKD. DNA of the CDR3: TGTGCCACCAGTGACCCGCTGTCGAGCACAGATACGCAGTATTTT. Protein sequence: CATSDPLSSTDTQYF.

Many counts were recorded for this clonotype. The rearrangement links TRBV28 to TRBJ2-4; the D gene is possibly TRBD2 (5 bases). Per the germline V gene, CDR1 is MDHEN and CDR2 is SYDVKM. Deletions cut 8 bases from V and 0 bases from J, with 8 bases between. The length of the CDR3 is 13 residues. The CDR3 nucleotides are TGTGCCAGCCGGGGTCTAGCCAAAAACATTCAGTACTTC. It specifies CASRGLAKNIQYF.

This chain uses TRBV9 with TRBJ2-7; TRBD1 is a possible D gene (8 bases). Trimming cost V 0 bases and J 5 bases, with 12 bases left between them. The CDR3 is 14 amino acids. The germline V gene has CDR1 SGDLS and CDR2 YYNGEE. CDR3 in amino acids: CASSVAQGGDEQYF. In nucleotides, the CDR3 is TGTGCCAGCAGCGTAGCACAGGGGGGGGACGAGCAGTACTTC.

This clonotype has only a few counts. CDR3 nucleotides: TGTGCCAGCAGCGCGACTAGCGGCGGATTACAAAACATTCAGTACTTC. The encoded protein is CASSATSGGLQNIQYF. The V call is TRBV9, the J call TRBJ2-4; 9 nucleotides match TRBD2. The CDR3 totals 16 residues. Germline V gene sequence: CDR1 SGDLS, CDR2 YYNGEE. The junction had 9 bases not matched to a gene; V was cut back by 3 bases and J by 5 bases.

V gene TRBV20-1 combines with J gene TRBJ2-1; TRBD1 agrees at 10 bases. Germline V gives CDR1 DFQATT, CDR2 SNEGSKA (reference sequence). CDR3 length: 14 residues. J lost 7 bases, V lost 1 base, and 4 bases had no gene match. As DNA, the CDR3 is TGCAGTGCTAGAGTTGGGACAGGGGTAAATGAGCAGTTCTTC. Its protein product is CSARVGTGVNEQFF.